The next 22 T cell receptor beta chains were all read from a single sample in a study of blood T cell repertoires in COVID-19. Measured with immunoSEQ multiplex PCR; TCRdb has only the in-frame clones, and not every one. The table lists about 70,000 clones, 65% to 90% of them singletons, with roughly 2.9% in the top ten. Sequenced: peripheral blood. The receptors here all came from an older man with acute or convalescent COVID-19.

This sequence joins TRBV19 and TRBJ2-7; the match to TRBD2 covers 8 bases. The CDR3 spans 16 residues. The J segment lost 3 bases and the V segment lost 6 bases, leaving 13 bases of the junction unmatched. Germline loops: CDR1 LNHDA, CDR2 SQIVND (reference sequence). The CDR3 DNA reads as TGTGCCAGTAGCCTTGGGGGGCGGGAGGCGGACTACGAGCAGTACTTC. It is translated as CASSLGGREADYEQYF.

This rearrangement joins TRBV27 to TRBJ1-2, with 8 bases aligning to TRBD1. This CDR3 spans 14 amino acids. Germline CDR1 is MNHEY and CDR2 is SMNVEV (reference sequence). J gave up 5 bases and V 3 bases, and 5 bases lay outside the gene matches. Here the CDR3 DNA reads TGTGCCAGCAGTTTTTTCGGGACAGGATATGGCTACACCTTC. Residues: CASSFFGTGYGYTF.

V is TRBV13 and J is TRBJ2-3, with 11 bases aligning to TRBD2. From germline, CDR1 is PRHDT and CDR2 FYEKMQ (reference sequence). The CDR3 sequence is 16 residues long. The V segment lost 5 bases and the J segment 4 bases; nucleotides outside the gene matches: 8. The CDR3 reads CASSQGLAVGPDTQYF. The DNA of the CDR3 is TGTGCCAGCAGCCAGGGACTAGCGGTTGGGCCAGATACGCAGTATTTT.

J is TRBJ1-5 and V is TRBV15; 7 positions match TRBD1. The germline V gene has CDR1 LNHNV and CDR2 YYDKDF (reference sequence). V lost 5 bases, J lost 3 bases, and 7 bases stayed unmatched. This CDR3 spans 15 amino acids. Written as DNA, the CDR3 is TGTGCCACCAGCCCGGGACAGTGGGTCAATCAGCCCCAGCATTTT. This translates into CATSPGQWVNQPQHF. Using reference TRBV15 and TRBJ1-5 for the parts outside the CDR3, the full variable domain is DAMVIQNPRYQVTQFGKPVTLSCSQTLNHNVMYWYQQKSSQAPKLLFHYYDKDFNNEADTPDNFQSRRPNTSFCFLDIRSPGLGDTAMYLCATSPGQWVNQPQHFGDGTRLSIL.

This sequence joins TRBV19 and TRBJ1-2, with D maybe TRBD1 (5 bases). Germline CDR1 and CDR2: LNHDA and SQIVND (reference sequence). Trimming stripped 1 base from V and 4 bases from J, with 16 bases between. This CDR3 spans 16 amino acids. CDR3 sequence reads: CASSIGGGTTTYGYTF. CDR3 nucleotide sequence: TGTGCCAGTAGTATAGGGGGCGGGACGACTACCTATGGCTACACCTTC.

This clone has just one count. This chain joins TRBV11-3 and TRBJ2-7, with TRBD1 identical over 8 bases. The trim removed 1 base at V and 4 bases at J, leaving 6 bases unmatched. Germline values: CDR1 SGHNT, CDR2 YENEEA. This CDR3 has 15 residues. The CDR3 DNA reads as TGTGCCAGCAGCTTAGGGACAGGGCTCCCGTACGAGCAGTACTTC. As protein: CASSLGTGLPYEQYF.

The rearrangement links TRBV24-1 to TRBJ2-5; TRBD1 is a possible D gene (5 bases). V was cut by 2 bases and J by 4 bases, with 22 bases left in between. The germline V gene encodes CDR1 KGHDR and CDR2 SFDVKD. The CDR3 loop spans 18 amino acids. The CDR3 region is CATSDSSADTSTRETQYF. In nucleotides, the CDR3 is TGTGCCACCAGTGATTCGTCGGCGGACACATCCACCCGAGAGACCCAGTACTTC.

CDR3 amino acids: CASSLRQGANYGYTF. The CDR3 nucleotides are TGTGCCAGCAGCCTACGACAGGGAGCTAACTATGGCTACACCTTC. The V call is TRBV7-2, the J call TRBJ1-2; 7 positions agree with TRBD1. The CDR3 extends over 15 amino acids. V dropped 5 bases and J dropped 0; count of bases not matched to a gene: 6. Germline V gene sequence: CDR1 SGHTA, CDR2 FQGNSA.

V gene TRBV30 combines with J gene TRBJ1-2, with D possibly matching TRBD1 (5 bases). CDR3 length: 13 residues. The germline gives CDR1 GTSNPN, CDR2 SVGIG (reference sequence). Trimming shortened V by 5 bases and J by 1 base, and 11 bases separated the two germline ends. The CDR3 is CAWSIDSNYGYTF. The CDR3 DNA follows: TGTGCCTGGTCCATTGACAGTAACTATGGCTACACCTTC.

V gene TRBV6-5 combines with J gene TRBJ2-7; 10 bases match TRBD2. The CDR3 spans 14 residues. V was clipped by 6 bases and J by 4 bases; unmatched bases: 6. Germline CDR1 MNHEY, CDR2 SVGAGI. The CDR3 loop is CASRRAGGRYEQYF. In DNA, the CDR3 is TGTGCCAGCAGACGAGCGGGAGGGAGGTACGAGCAGTACTTC.

This clone turned up a few times. V and J are TRBV5-6 and TRBJ2-7; TRBD1 might be the D (6 bases). There are 13 residues in the CDR3. Trimming cost V 4 bases and J 2 bases, with 10 bases left between them. Germline CDR1 reads SGHDT; CDR2 reads YYEEEE. This chain's CDR3 is CASSLRQAYEQYF. CDR3 coding DNA: TGTGCCAGCAGCCTAAGACAGGCCTACGAGCAGTACTTC.

The chain joins TRBV24-1 to TRBJ2-3; TRBD1 matches at 7 bases. V gave up 4 bases and J gave up 2 bases; unmatched junction bases: 11. Germline lookup yields CDR1 KGHDR and CDR2 SFDVKD. CDR3 size: 17 residues. In DNA, the CDR3 is TGTGCCACCAGTGACAGAGGACAGGACAAGAACACAGATACGCAGTATTTT. It specifies CATSDRGQDKNTDTQYF.

This sequence joins TRBV19 and TRBJ1-1, with unresolved D. V lost 1 base to trimming and J lost 0 bases, with 12 bases between them. The V gene's germline CDR1 is LNHDA and CDR2 SQIVND (reference sequence). The CDR3 totals 16 residues. CDR3 sequence (DNA): TGTGCCAGTAGTATAGGAGGGAACAGAATGAACACTGAAGCTTTCTTT. Amino acids: CASSIGGNRMNTEAFF.

The CDR3 DNA reads as TGTGCCAGCAGTCCCCGCCCAACAGGGAACACTGAAGCTTTCTTT. Encoded protein: CASSPRPTGNTEAFF. The chain employs TRBV5-6 and TRBJ1-1, with D maybe TRBD1 (5 bases). The CDR3 runs 15 residues. Trimming left V 5 bases short and J 1 base short, with 15 bases between. CDR1 SGHDT and CDR2 YYEEEE come from the germline V gene. The full variable domain, with the rest looked up from reference TRBV5-6 and TRBJ1-1, is DAGVTQSPTHLIKTRGQQVTLRCSPKSGHDTVSWYQQALGQGPQFIFQYYEEEERQRGNFPDRFSGHQFPNYSSELNVNALLLGDSALYLCASSPRPTGNTEAFFGQGTRLTVV.

This clone was detected only a few times. The rearrangement links TRBV27 to TRBJ2-7, with 13 bases identical to TRBD2. Germline lookup yields CDR1 MNHEY and CDR2 SMNVEV (reference sequence). Losses at the gene ends were 5 bases for V and 4 bases for J; bases not matched to a gene: 8. The CDR3 loop spans 16 amino acids. CDR3 nucleotide sequence: TGTGCCAGCAGTCAAAAATCGACTAGCGGGAGGTACGAGCAGTACTTC. Residues: CASSQKSTSGRYEQYF.

The gene calls are TRBV30 and TRBJ1-5, with D tentatively TRBD1 (6 bases). Trimming left V 2 bases short and J 0 bases short, with 17 bases between. The length of the CDR3 is 17 residues. Germline V gives CDR1 GTSNPN, CDR2 SVGIG (reference sequence). CDR3 sequence: CAWSSRLRDNSNQPQHF. The CDR3, as DNA: TGTGCCTGGAGTAGTAGACTAAGGGACAATAGCAATCAGCCCCAGCATTTT.

This chain links TRBV28 with TRBJ1-5; D possibly corresponds to TRBD1 (5 bases). Germline V gene sequence: CDR1 MDHEN, CDR2 SYDVKM. This CDR3 contains 14 residues. The ends were cut back, 5 bases at V and 7 bases at J, with 15 bases in the middle. DNA of the CDR3: TGTGCCAGCAGTGTCGGAGGGACGGGACAGCCCCAGCATTTT. Protein: CASSVGGTGQPQHF.

The CDR3 DNA is TGCGCCAGCAGAGGGGACAGAACAGATACGCAGTATTTT. Amino acid sequence: CASRGDRTDTQYF. The chain employs TRBV5-1 and TRBJ2-3; TRBD1 agrees at 7 bases. The CDR3 extends over 13 amino acids. J gave up 3 bases and V 5 bases, and 3 bases lay outside the gene matches. Germline CDR1 is SGHRS and CDR2 is YFSETQ.

The gene calls are TRBV19 and TRBJ2-6, with TRBD1 matching over 9 bases. The CDR3 has 16 residues. With 8 bases clipped from V and 1 base from J, the junction kept 6 bases outside the gene matches. From germline, CDR1 is LNHDA and CDR2 SQIVND (reference sequence). The CDR3 DNA reads TGTGCCAGTCTGGACAGGGGAAAATCTGGGGCCAACGTCCTGACTTTC. Amino acid sequence: CASLDRGKSGANVLTF. The variable domain in full, with the rest retrieved from reference TRBV19 and TRBJ2-6, is DGGITQSPKYLFRKEGQNVTLSCEQNLNHDAMYWYRQDPGQGLRLIYYSQIVNDFQKGDIAEGYSVSREKKESFPLTVTSAQKNPTAFYLCASLDRGKSGANVLTFGAGSRLTVL.

The V call is TRBV14, the J call TRBJ1-2, with TRBD1 identical over 9 bases. With V trimmed by 4 bases and J by 2 bases, 5 bases remained unmatched. This CDR3 has 15 residues. In germline, CDR1 is SGHDN, CDR2 FVKESK. The CDR3 DNA sequence: TGTGCCAGCAGCCTCCCCGGACAGGGGAACTATGGCTACACCTTC. Its protein product is CASSLPGQGNYGYTF. The full variable domain, completed using reference TRBV14 and TRBJ1-2, is EAGVTQFPSHSVIEKGQTVTLRCDPISGHDNLYWYRRVMGKEIKFLLHFVKESKQDESGMPNNRFLAERTGGTYSTLKVQPAELEDSGVYFCASSLPGQGNYGYTFGSGTRLTVV.

This clone was recorded a few times. The chain combines TRBV7-2 with TRBJ2-7, with 10 positions matching TRBD2. The CDR3 has 14 residues. Losses at the gene ends were 6 bases for V and 1 base for J; bases not matched to a gene: 3. CDR1 and CDR2 (germline): SGHTA, FQGNSA. CDR3 DNA sequence: TGTGCCAGCAGACGGACTAGCGGTTCCTACGAGCAGTACTTC. It translates to CASRRTSGSYEQYF.

The chain recombines TRBV5-1 with TRBJ2-3, with D maybe TRBD1 (5 bases). The CDR3 runs to 17 residues. V was shortened by 1 base and J by 2 bases, with 17 bases between the two germline ends. The germline gives CDR1 SGHRS, CDR2 YFSETQ. In DNA form, the CDR3 reads TGCGCCAGCAGCTTGAGACAGCTTAGCCTCGCCACAGATACGCAGTATTTT. This translates into CASSLRQLSLATDTQYF.